This is a list of T cell receptor beta chains from one sample in a study of blood T cell repertoires in COVID-19. Sequenced by immunoSEQ multiplex PCR; TCRdb stores in-frame clones only, minus some. The table lists over 450,000 clones, 70% to 90% of them singletons. Sequencing used peripheral blood. Receptors originate from a woman between 50 and 59 years old with COVID-19, enrolled during active disease. CDR3s include the opening cysteine and the closing phenylalanine or tryptophan. A D gene is named only where the DNA matches it firmly. Not every row has a clone size; where given, it reads once, few, many or a size class.

TRBJ1-1 | . | . | TRBV19 | TGTGCCAGTATAGGGGTTCCGAACACTGAAGCTTTCTTT | CASIGVPNTEAFF
TRBJ1-1 | . | TRBD1 | TRBV6-5 | TGTGCCAGCAGTTTTAGCAGGGGGATCACTGAAGCTTTCTTT | CASSFSRGITEAFF
TRBJ2-3 | . | TRBD2 | TRBV30 | TGTGCCTGGAGCGTAAACGAGGGACTAGCGGGGGGGCCCGGTACGCAGTATTTT | CAWSVNEGLAGGPGTQYF
TRBJ1-1 | few | . | TRBV2 | TGTGCCAGCAGTCAACAGGCGAACACTGAAGCTTTCTTT | CASSQQANTEAFF
TRBJ1-3 | . | TRBD1 | TRBV5-1 | TGCGCCAGCAGCCAGGGACAGGGGGATGGAAACACCATATATTTT | CASSQGQGDGNTIYF
TRBJ1-2 | . | TRBD1 | TRBV6-2/TRBV6-3 | TGTGCCAGCAGTCCGTCTCGGACAGGGAGCGGCTACACCTTC | CASSPSRTGSGYTF
TRBJ1-1 | . | . | TRBV12-3/TRBV12-4 | TGTGCCAGCAGTACAGGGTTTAACACTGAAGCTTTCTTT | CASSTGFNTEAFF
TRBJ2-1 | . | TRBD2 | TRBV12-5 | TGTGCTAGTTCCGGGGGGACCTCCTACAATGAGCAGTTCTTC | CASSGGTSYNEQFF
TRBJ1-4 | . | . | TRBV19 | TGTGCCAGTAGTATTCGGAGGGATAATGAAAAACTGTTTTTT | CASSIRRDNEKLFF
TRBJ2-6 | . | . | TRBV9 | TGTGCCAGCAGCGTGAAGGGGGTGAGGGCCAACGTCCTGACTTTC | CASSVKGVRANVLTF
TRBJ1-1 | . | TRBD1 | TRBV2 | TGTGCCAGCAGTCTAACAGGGGGCGAGGAAGCTTTCTTT | CASSLTGGEEAFF
TRBJ1-4 | . | TRBD1 | TRBV2 | TGTGCCAGCAGTGTAGGGGGCTGGGCTAATGAAAAACTGTTTTTT | CASSVGGWANEKLFF
TRBJ1-2 | . | . | TRBV19 | TGTGCCAGTAGTGCCGGACAGTTTAACTATGGCTACACCTTC | CASSAGQFNYGYTF
TRBJ2-3 | . | . | TRBV2 | TGTGCCAGCAGTGAAGCAGTCGGCAGGGGCTCCACAGATACGCAGTATTTT | CASSEAVGRGSTDTQYF
TRBJ1-1 | . | . | TRBV19 | TGTGCCAGGGGGCTGAACACTGAAGCTTTCTTT | CARGLNTEAFF
TRBJ1-1 | . | . | TRBV5-5 | TGTGCCAGCAGCTCACTTCCGGGAACGAACACTGAAGCTTTCTTT | CASSSLPGTNTEAFF
TRBJ1-1 | . | TRBD1 | TRBV10-3 | TGTGCCATCAGTACGACAGGGAAAGGGGTCACTGAAGCTTTCTTT | CAISTTGKGVTEAFF
TRBJ1-1 | . | . | TRBV5-1 | TGCGCCAGCTCCGGCGGGGGAGGGTGGGACACTGAAGCTTTCTTT | CASSGGGGWDTEAFF
TRBJ1-2 | . | . | TRBV5-3 | TGTGCCAGAAGCCCTAAGGGCTACACCTTC | CARSPKGYTF
TRBJ1-5 | . | TRBD1 | TRBV19 | TGTGCCAGTAGTCCTTCATTGGGGCAGGGGGATCAGCCCCAGCATTTT | CASSPSLGQGDQPQHF
TRBJ2-1 | few | . | TRBV2 | TGTGCCAGCAGTGTCGAAGGGCGGGTATCCTACAATGAGCAGTTCTTC | CASSVEGRVSYNEQFF
TRBJ1-3 | . | . | TRBV19 | TGTGCCAGTAGCTATCGGGGGTACGGAAACACCATATATTTT | CASSYRGYGNTIYF
TRBJ1-4 | . | TRBD1 | TRBV11-3 | TGTGCCAGCAGCGCCACAGGGGCAACTAATGAAAAACTGTTTTTT | CASSATGATNEKLFF
TRBJ2-7 | . | TRBD2 | TRBV7-9 | TGTGCCAGCAGCGCGGGAGTCCCGGGGGAGCAGTACTTC | CASSAGVPGEQYF
TRBJ2-7 | . | TRBD1 | TRBV14 | TGTGCCAGCAGCTACGGACAGGGGGGCTCCTACGAGCAGTACTTC | CASSYGQGGSYEQYF
TRBJ1-1 | . | TRBD1 | TRBV19 | TGTGCCAGTAGTGGGTGGACAGGGAGGACTGAAGCTTTCTTT | CASSGWTGRTEAFF
TRBJ2-1 | few | . | TRBV2 | TGTGCCAGCAGTGGAAGGGGCAGGACGAATGAGCAGTTCTTC | CASSGRGRTNEQFF
TRBJ1-4 | once | TRBD1 | TRBV7-9 | TGTGCCAGCAGTTCCCAAGCCGGGACAGGGCCTGAAAAACTGTTTTTT | CASSSQAGTGPEKLFF
TRBJ1-5 | once | . | TRBV27 | TGTGCCAGCAGTTATACTAACGGGGGTCAGCCCCAGCATTTT | CASSYTNGGQPQHF
TRBJ1-2 | . | . | TRBV18 | TGTGCCAGCTCACTGGACGGGATTAACTATGGCTACACCTTC | CASSLDGINYGYTF
TRBJ1-3 | once | . | TRBV19 | TGTGCCAGTAGTGTACAGGGTTCAGGAAACACCATATATTTT | CASSVQGSGNTIYF
TRBJ1-4 | . | . | TRBV5-5 | TGTGCCAGCAGCTTGGAGACAGTAGGTGGAAAACTGTTTTTT | CASSLETVGGKLFF
TRBJ2-2 | . | . | TRBV6-4 | TGTGCCAGCAGTGTACTCATGAACACCGGGGAGCTGTTTTTT | CASSVLMNTGELFF
TRBJ2-3 | . | . | TRBV11-2 | TGTGCCAGCAGCCAAGCGGGCACAGATACGCAGTATTTT | CASSQAGTDTQYF
TRBJ1-2 | . | TRBD1 | TRBV19 | TGTGCCAGTAGTATATCCGGGACAGGGAGAATATCCTATGGCTACACCTTC | CASSISGTGRISYGYTF
TRBJ2-7 | . | . | TRBV6-5 | TGTGCCAGCAGCCTCCGGGAAGGGACCTACGAGCAGTACTTC | CASSLREGTYEQYF
TRBJ2-1 | . | TRBD2 | TRBV27 | TGTGCCAGCAGTTTATTTCTAGCGGGGGTCCAGGATGAGCAGTTCTTC | CASSLFLAGVQDEQFF
TRBJ2-7 | . | . | TRBV12-3/TRBV12-4 | TGTGCCAGCAGTTCCCGGGGGGAGCAGTACTTC | CASSSRGEQYF
TRBJ1-2 | . | TRBD1 | TRBV3-1/TRBV3-2 | TGTGCCAGCACTGGACAGGGGTCCTTCTATGGCTACACCTTC | CASTGQGSFYGYTF
TRBJ1-6 | few | TRBD1 | TRBV19 | TGTGCCAGTAGTATTCAAGGACAGGGAAGTAATTCACCCCTCCACTTT | CASSIQGQGSNSPLHF
TRBJ2-2 | . | . | TRBV5-1 | TGCGCCAGCAGCTTGTTGGCGGACACCGGGGAGCTGTTTTTT | CASSLLADTGELFF
TRBJ1-6 | . | TRBD1 | TRBV19 | TGTGCCAGTAGTGTAGGACAGGGCCTCTATAATTCACCCCTCCACTTT | CASSVGQGLYNSPLHF
TRBJ1-2 | . | . | TRBV15 | TGTGCCACCAGCAGAGACCGGGATGGGCTTGGCTATGGCTACACCTTC | CATSRDRDGLGYGYTF
TRBJ1-1 | . | . | TRBV29-1 | TGCAGCGTTGGGCTGAACACTGAAGCTTTCTTT | CSVGLNTEAFF
TRBJ1-5 | . | . | TRBV6-1 | TGTGCCAGCAGTGAAGTAGGGGCACGCTATCAGCCCCAGCATTTT | CASSEVGARYQPQHF